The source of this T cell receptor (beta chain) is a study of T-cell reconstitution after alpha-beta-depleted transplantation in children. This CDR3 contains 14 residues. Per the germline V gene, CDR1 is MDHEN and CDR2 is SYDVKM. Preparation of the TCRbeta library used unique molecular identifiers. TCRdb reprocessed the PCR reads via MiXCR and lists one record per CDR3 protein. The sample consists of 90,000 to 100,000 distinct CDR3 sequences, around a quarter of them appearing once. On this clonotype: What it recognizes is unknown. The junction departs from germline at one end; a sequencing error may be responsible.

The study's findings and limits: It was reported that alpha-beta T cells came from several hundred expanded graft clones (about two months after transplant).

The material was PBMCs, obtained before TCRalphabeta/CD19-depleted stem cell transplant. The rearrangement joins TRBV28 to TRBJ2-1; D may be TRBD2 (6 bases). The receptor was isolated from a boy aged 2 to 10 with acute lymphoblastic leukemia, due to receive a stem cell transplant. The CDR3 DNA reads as TGTGCCAGCAGTTTATCCCTGGGACTTGCCTATCTTTCGTGG. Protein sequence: CASSLSLGLAYLSW.